This TCR beta chain comes out of a study of cytomegalovirus exposure and HLA in healthy donors. General study findings and limits: TCR beta V- and J-gene trimming, according to a later analysis, was linked to a missense DCLRE1C variant. Earlier results showed most TCR beta V segments being productive about 87% or about 30% of the time. Some V segments, TRBV6-2 and TRBV6-3 among them, were indistinguishable and were therefore excluded.

With 60 Vbeta and 13 Jbeta primers, the PCR was carried out. The assay was immunoSEQ multiplex PCR, and TCRdb's table has in-frame clones only and misses some. This sample yields some 100,000 clones, of which approximately 80% are seen a single time; roughly 11% belongs to the top ten. The donors gave bone marrow, and they were healthy. The CDR3 is 16 amino acids. The V gene's germline CDR1 is SGHAT and CDR2 FQNNGV. Trimming removed 4 bases from V and 6 bases from J; junction bases left unmatched: 9. This clone was found once. The antigen remains undetermined. The chain couples TRBV11-2 to TRBJ2-1; 10 bases align to TRBD1. Sequencing was performed on PBMCs. This TCR derives from a man in his forties in good health and CMV-seropositive. CDR3 loop: CASSYRPGQGINEQFF. The CDR3 DNA is TGTGCCAGCAGCTACCGACCGGGACAGGGGATCAATGAGCAGTTCTTC.